The rows below give T cell receptor beta chains drawn from one sample of a study of brain T cells in children with intractable seizures. Assay: immunoSEQ multiplex PCR; the TCRdb copy retains only in-frame clones and omits some. The sample consists of 55,000 to 80,000 clones, around 95% of them appearing once. The sample was peripheral blood, taken at surgery. These receptors came from a boy in the first two years of life with focal cortical dysplasia and intractable seizures. Both conserved end residues are part of each CDR3. A D gene is named only where the DNA matches it firmly. Not all rows give a size; the values are once, few, many and, for expanded clones, a class.

J gene: TRBJ1-5
clone size: few
V gene: TRBV5-8
D gene: .
CDR3 DNA: TGTGCCAGCAGTCTGTGGTGGGCAGCCTATAGCAATCAGCCCCAGCATTTT
CDR3 protein: CASSLWWAAYSNQPQHF

J gene: TRBJ2-5
clone size: .
V gene: TRBV18
D gene: .
CDR3 DNA: TGTGCCAGCTCACCGGGGGAGACCCAGTACTTC
CDR3 protein: CASSPGETQYF

J gene: TRBJ1-2
clone size: .
V gene: TRBV2
D gene: .
CDR3 DNA: TGTGCTCTGGGGGGGGCTGGTAACTATGGCTACACCTTC
CDR3 protein: CALGGAGNYGYTF

J gene: TRBJ2-7
clone size: .
V gene: TRBV5-6
D gene: .
CDR3 DNA: TGTGCCAGCAGCTGGACAGTAACCGAGCAGTACTTC
CDR3 protein: CASSWTVTEQYF

J gene: TRBJ2-1
clone size: .
V gene: TRBV28
D gene: TRBD1
CDR3 DNA: TGTGCCAGCCGTAAACAGGGGGCCTCAGGGACTTTCAATGAGCAGTTCTTC
CDR3 protein: CASRKQGASGTFNEQFF

J gene: TRBJ2-5
clone size: .
V gene: TRBV5-1
D gene: .
CDR3 DNA: TGCGCCAGCAGCTGGGGGAGTGGGACCCAGTACTTC
CDR3 protein: CASSWGSGTQYF

J gene: TRBJ2-1
clone size: .
V gene: TRBV28
D gene: .
CDR3 DNA: TGTGCCAGCGGCAGGGTTTACAATGAGCAGTTCTTC
CDR3 protein: CASGRVYNEQFF

J gene: TRBJ2-5
clone size: once
V gene: TRBV7-2
D gene: .
CDR3 DNA: TGTGCCAGCAGCTTAGCGTCTTTTCCCCACAGTTTTTCGTGGGAGACCCAGTACTTC
CDR3 protein: CASSLASFPHSFSWETQYF

J gene: TRBJ2-7
clone size: .
V gene: TRBV5-1
D gene: TRBD1
CDR3 DNA: TGCGCCAGCGCTTTCAACAGGGGACGAGAGCAGTACTTC
CDR3 protein: CASAFNRGREQYF

J gene: TRBJ2-1
clone size: .
V gene: TRBV19
D gene: .
CDR3 DNA: TGTGCCAGTAGTATGGATGCGGGATCCCACAATGAGCAGTTCTTC
CDR3 protein: CASSMDAGSHNEQFF

J gene: TRBJ2-1
clone size: .
V gene: TRBV6-1
D gene: TRBD2
CDR3 DNA: TGTGCCAGCAGTGAAGCCCCTGGGGCTAGCGGGAGATTCTTCGGGTTCTTC
CDR3 protein: CASSEAPGASGRFFGFF

J gene: TRBJ2-2
clone size: .
V gene: TRBV4-2
D gene: .
CDR3 DNA: TGTGCCAGCAGCCAAGAAGCCTACCAGGCACCCGGGGAGCTGTTTTTT
CDR3 protein: CASSQEAYQAPGELFF

J gene: TRBJ1-1
clone size: .
V gene: TRBV29-1
D gene: TRBD1
CDR3 DNA: TGCAGCGCCTACCCCCGGACAGGGGGGGCCACTGAAGCTTTCTTT
CDR3 protein: CSAYPRTGGATEAFF

J gene: TRBJ1-5
clone size: .
V gene: TRBV19
D gene: TRBD1
CDR3 DNA: TGTGCCAGTAGTGAACCGGGACAGGACCCTATCTATAGCAATCAGCCCCAGCATTTT
CDR3 protein: CASSEPGQDPIYSNQPQHF

J gene: TRBJ2-5
clone size: once
V gene: TRBV18
D gene: .
CDR3 DNA: TGTGCCAGCTCACCACCGACCGGGAGGGGGCCCCAAGAGACCCAGTACTTC
CDR3 protein: CASSPPTGRGPQETQYF

J gene: TRBJ2-7
clone size: once
V gene: TRBV27
D gene: .
CDR3 DNA: TGTGCCAGCAGTTTATCGGGTGCGGGACCCCTCCGGCAGTACTTC
CDR3 protein: CASSLSGAGPLRQYF